Listed below are T cell receptor beta chains from one sample, sequenced in a study of blood T cell repertoires in COVID-19. Repertoires were generated with immunoSEQ multiplex PCR, while TCRdb's copy carries only in-frame clones and drops some. The repertoire includes roughly 290,000 clones, 90% of them detected once, and roughly 1.5% sits in the top ten. Sequenced sample: PBMCs or T cells enriched from blood (not recorded which). All receptors come from a woman aged 18 to 35 with acute COVID-19. The CDR3 runs from the conserved cysteine through the conserved F or W. Fields, in order: V gene, clone size, CDR3 protein. Only part of the rows carry a size: once, few, many, or a class if the clone is expanded.

TRBV7-9,once,CASSPTRANVLATNEKLFF
TRBV7-9,NA,CASSLGGSAFYGYTF
TRBV28,NA,CASSGGGWSYEQYF
TRBV21-1,NA,CASSNGDRELAGGRYNEQFF
TRBV2,NA,CASIRETGRDSPLHF
TRBV19,NA,CASSIREGIMNTEAFF
TRBV29-1,NA,CSVEGGGTAPNPYEQYF
TRBV7-9,NA,CASSLGLGGARDTQYF
TRBV7-8,NA,CASSLVRGSSNYGYTF
TRBV19,NA,CASSIVGGSPEQYF
TRBV4-1,NA,CASSQGRQGGGIQYF
TRBV18,few,CASSPLQGGAFF
TRBV7-9,NA,CASHNRGGNTIYF
TRBV6-2/TRBV6-3,NA,CASSYSLASSYEQYF
TRBV19,NA,CASSIAGEETQYF
TRBV30,NA,CAWSRGQRNSPLHF
TRBV27,once,CASSQGTGVPETQYF
TRBV6-5,NA,CASSYAPGSVYEQFF
TRBV3-1/TRBV3-2,few,CASSPKGGQDYQPQHF
TRBV15,NA,CATSRESSGLSEQFF
TRBV11-2,NA,CASLPTQASSYEQYF
TRBV18,NA,CASSPGQGYNEQFF
TRBV2,NA,CASSAHALPSSYEQYF
TRBV19,NA,CASSKGLAGGYEQYF
TRBV27,NA,CASSLSRQGRYTF
TRBV4-1,NA,CASSRGLAPNTGELFF
TRBV5-6,NA,CASSLGGAGYGYTF
TRBV15,NA,CATSRDGDRAYEQYF
TRBV5-5,NA,CASSPWGGGRTDTQYF
TRBV20-1,few,CSASRIRTSDDYEQYF
TRBV4-1,NA,CASSQEGRGGWNYGYTF
TRBV7-9,NA,CASSFPGQGFTEAFF
TRBV15,NA,CATSGDRGNQPQHF
TRBV7-9,once,CASSTGTDNSPLHF
TRBV2,NA,CASRATGGEAYF
TRBV3-1/TRBV3-2,NA,CASSLHGPSYEQYF
TRBV4-1,NA,CASTLRREDNSPLHF
TRBV6-6,NA,CASRTDSYEQYF
TRBV4-1,NA,CASSQEGTPSTDTQYF
TRBV19,NA,CASSTGTSGRRETQYF
TRBV5-1,NA,CASSQTSGATYNEQFF
TRBV12-3/TRBV12-4,NA,CASSFGVIDEQFF
TRBV6-5,NA,CASSVSGRAYNEQFF
TRBV6-1,few,CASSEAGLTNTGELFF
TRBV19,NA,CASSILSGGPNYGYTF
TRBV6-5,NA,CASSSLAGVSPDTQYF
TRBV6-1,NA,CASSEAWGLGTNEKLFF
TRBV5-1,NA,CASSLATGVAQETQYF
TRBV30,NA,CAWNSFGGSYNEQFF
TRBV27,NA,CASSFGFVSGRISNTQYF
TRBV4-1,NA,CASSQDMGLGRGGTEAFF